The 23 T cell receptor beta chains below come from one sample, sequenced in a study of shared clonotypes between healthy human individuals. CD8 cells classed as naive were CD45RO-negative and positively selected for CCR7, excluding terminally differentiated effector memory CD45RA+ cells. Clones were read by immunoSEQ multiplex PCR, and TCRdb kept only the in-frame ones, dropping some. The sample has around 560,000 clones; approximately 95% are singletons. The sequenced material came from naive CD8+ T cells sorted from blood. The receptors shown here come from a woman aged 25 to 39 in good health.

The chain couples TRBV5-1 to TRBJ2-1; TRBD2 matches at 13 bases. Looked up from germline, CDR1 is SGHRS and CDR2 is YFSETQ. The CDR3 extends over 17 amino acids. V lost 7 bases, J lost 5 bases, and 12 bases stayed unmatched. The CDR3 loop reads CASAHRGGTSGNNEQFF. CDR3 DNA: TGCGCCAGCGCCCATAGAGGAGGGACTAGCGGGAACAATGAGCAGTTCTTC.

J is TRBJ1-2 and V is TRBV29-1; TRBD1 is a possible D gene (5 bases). The CDR3 sequence is 13 residues long. Trimming removed 3 bases at V and 3 bases at J, with 11 bases between. The germline V gene has CDR1 SQVTM and CDR2 ANQGSEA. The CDR3 reads CSVEDKAHYGYTF. As DNA, the CDR3 is TGCAGCGTTGAGGACAAAGCTCACTATGGCTACACCTTC.

The V call is TRBV7-2, the J call TRBJ2-1; perhaps TRBD2 as D (6 bases). Germline-derived CDR1 and CDR2 are SGHTA and FQGNSA. The CDR3 runs to 16 residues. V was trimmed by 1 base and J by 5 bases, leaving 15 bases between them. The CDR3, as DNA: TGTGCCAGCAGCTTAGGGGGCGGGGCCCCAGACAATGAGCAGTTCTTC. Protein sequence: CASSLGGGAPDNEQFF.

The V gene is TRBV10-2, the J gene TRBJ2-7; D may be TRBD2 (6 bases). The CDR3 is 18 amino acids. Trimming stripped 6 bases from V and 2 bases from J, with 26 bases between. CDR1 and CDR2 from the germline V gene are WSHSY and SAAADI. The CDR3 reads CASREGTYGLPGTYEQYF. CDR3 nucleotide sequence: TGCGCCAGCAGGGAGGGTACTTACGGCCTACCCGGCACCTACGAGCAGTACTTC.

The genes are TRBV30 and TRBJ2-7; TRBD1 aligns across 10 bases. CDR3 length equals 14 residues. Germline V gene sequence: CDR1 GTSNPN, CDR2 SVGIG (reference sequence). The V gene end was trimmed by 0 bases and the J gene end by 4 bases; junction bases not matched to a gene: 3. DNA for the CDR3: TGTGCCTGGAGTGTAGGGACAGGGGAGTACGAGCAGTACTTC. It is translated as CAWSVGTGEYEQYF.

The chain carries TRBV29-1 and TRBJ1-2; tentative D call: TRBD1 (5 bases). CDR1 is SQVTM and CDR2 is ANQGSEA in the germline V gene. The CDR3 loop spans 15 amino acids. Between the trimmed V and J ends, which lost 4 bases and 3 bases, there was a span of 18 bases. CDR3 coding DNA: TGCAGCGTTGGTTCGGAAAGGGGATTGTACTATGGCTACACCTTC. Translated, it gives CSVGSERGLYYGYTF.

The rearrangement uses TRBV2 and TRBJ1-2; possible D gene TRBD1, 5 bases. With 4 bases removed from V and 3 bases from J, the gap between germline ends came to 15 bases. The CDR3 sequence is 15 residues long. CDR1 and CDR2 from the germline V gene are SNHLY and FYNNEI. The CDR3 coding sequence is TGTGCCAGCAGTGGGCAGGGAGTTGAGCACTATGGCTACACCTTC. Translation gives CASSGQGVEHYGYTF. The entire variable domain, with the rest obtained from reference TRBV2 and TRBJ1-2, is as follows: EPEVTQTPSHQVTQMGQEVILRCVPISNHLYFYWYRQILGQKVEFLVSFYNNEISEKSEIFDDQFSVERPDGSNFTLKIRSTKLEDSAMYFCASSGQGVEHYGYTFGSGTRLTVV.

The CDR3 reads CASSLGLAGFYEQYF. CDR3 DNA sequence: TGTGCCAGCAGTTTAGGACTAGCGGGCTTCTACGAGCAGTACTTC. The J gene is TRBJ2-7, the V gene TRBV28; 11 nucleotides agree with TRBD2. CDR3 size: 15 residues. After removal of 2 bases from V and 3 bases from J, the junction contained 3 bases not matched to a gene. Germline assignment: CDR1 MDHEN and CDR2 SYDVKM.

The gene calls are TRBV9 and TRBJ2-7, with 9 positions matching TRBD1. Germline V gene lookup returns CDR1 SGDLS and CDR2 YYNGEE. The V gene end was trimmed by 4 bases and the J gene end by 5 bases; junction bases not matched to a gene: 13. This CDR3 region has 16 residues. CDR3 residues: CASSPRGGTGRNEQYF. The CDR3 bases are TGTGCCAGCAGCCCCCGTGGGGGGACAGGGAGGAACGAGCAGTACTTC.

The rearrangement uses TRBV4-1 and TRBJ1-2; 7 bases are a match to TRBD1. V lost 4 bases, J lost 8 bases, and 4 bases stayed unmatched. Germline V gives CDR1 MGHRA, CDR2 YSYEKL. The CDR3 has 12 residues. The CDR3: CASSPGTEGYTF. In nucleotides, the CDR3 is TGCGCCAGCAGCCCCGGGACAGAGGGCTACACCTTC.

The rearrangement joins TRBV9 to TRBJ2-5, with 11 bases identical to TRBD1. Gene TRBJ2-7 matches the end of the DNA better, so the J call may be wrong. The CDR3 sequence is 14 residues long. Germline CDR1 and CDR2: SGDLS and YYNGEE. The CDR3 here is CASSLGQGEGEQYF. The DNA of the CDR3 is TGTGCCAGCAGCTTGGGACAGGGGGAAGGCGAGCAGTACTTC.

The genes are TRBV27 and TRBJ2-3; the D is unclear. Trimming pared 1 base from V and 5 bases from J, leaving 13 bases between. The germline V gene encodes CDR1 MNHEY and CDR2 SMNVEV (reference sequence). This CDR3 has 15 amino acids. In DNA form, the CDR3 reads TGTGCCAGCAGTTTATTTGGTGGGCCTAGAGATACGCAGTATTTT. It is translated as CASSLFGGPRDTQYF.

A remark on this clone: One end of the junction varies from germline; a read error may be responsible. The chain is built from TRBV11-2 and TRBJ2-7, with D possibly TRBD1 on 5 matching bases. Germline V gene sequence: CDR1 SGHAT, CDR2 FQNNGV. The CDR3 has 13 residues. The CDR3 nucleotides read TGTGCCAGCAGCGTAGACAGTACCTACGAGCAGTACTTC. It encodes CASSVDSTYEQYF.

V is TRBV7-6 and J is TRBJ2-7, with 7 bases lining up with TRBD1. The CDR3 has 14 residues. Germline trimming cut 0 bases from V and 2 bases from J; bases unmatched to any gene: 1. CDR1 is SGHVS and CDR2 is FNYEAQ in the germline V gene. The CDR3 region is CASSLATGTYEQYF. CDR3 nucleotides: TGTGCCAGCAGCTTAGCGACAGGGACCTACGAGCAGTACTTC.

Comment on this clone: A junction end diverges from the germline sequence, so it may reflect a read error. The chain links TRBV18 to TRBJ1-1; D is perhaps TRBD1 (6 bases). This CDR3 has 13 amino acids. Germline CDR1 reads KGHSH; CDR2 reads LQKENI. This CDR3 is CASSPPRQAEAFF. The CDR3 region has the DNA TGTGCCAGCTCACCACCTCGACAGGCTGAGGCTTTCTTT.

V gene TRBV7-2 combines with J gene TRBJ2-7; no reliable D call. CDR3 length: 13 residues. Germline CDR1 and CDR2: SGHTA and FQGNSA. The ends were cut back, 2 bases at V and 2 bases at J, with 7 bases in the middle. The CDR3 is CASSLPQTYEQYF. Written as DNA, the CDR3 is TGTGCCAGCAGCTTACCCCAGACCTACGAGCAGTACTTC.

J is TRBJ1-1 and V is TRBV20-1; D not certain. The CDR3 contains 11 residues. Germline V CDR1 and CDR2: DFQATT, SNEGSKA (reference sequence). V lost 5 bases and J 1 base, leaving 5 bases between the germline ends. CDR3 sequence reads: CSADKNTEAFF. CDR3 nucleotides: TGCAGTGCTGACAAGAACACTGAAGCTTTCTTT.

The chain employs TRBV28 and TRBJ1-4, with a weak D call TRBD1 (5 bases). CDR1 is MDHEN and CDR2 is SYDVKM in the germline V gene. This CDR3 region has 15 residues. The V end lost 6 bases, the J end lost 7 bases, and 18 bases lay between the germline ends. The CDR3: CASSSPGLAFEKLFF. The CDR3 DNA follows: TGTGCCAGCAGCTCTCCAGGGTTAGCCTTTGAAAAACTGTTTTTT.

The CDR3 region is CASSLGSGGVFPQHF. For the CDR3, the DNA is TGTGCCAGCAGTTTAGGTTCAGGGGGCGTCTTTCCCCAGCATTTT. This chain connects TRBV27 to TRBJ1-5; 8 positions match TRBD1. Per germline, CDR1 MNHEY and CDR2 SMNVEV (reference sequence). The CDR3 is made up of 15 amino acids. With V trimmed by 2 bases and J by 10 bases, 10 bases remained unmatched.

The V call is TRBV6-6, the J call TRBJ1-5, with D uncertain. Germline lookup yields CDR1 MNHNY and CDR2 SVGAGI (reference sequence). V was cut by 8 bases and J by 8 bases, with 10 bases left in between. This CDR3 has 11 residues. In DNA form, the CDR3 reads TGTGCCAGCGGTGTCGGGGAGCCCCAGCATTTT. Translating gives CASGVGEPQHF.

The V call is TRBV28, the J call TRBJ2-7; no clear D. The germline CDR1 and CDR2 sequences are MDHEN and SYDVKM. The V end lost 3 bases, the J end lost 4 bases, and 10 bases lay between the germline ends. The CDR3 runs 13 residues. In DNA form, the CDR3 reads TGTGCCAGCAGTTTGTACATTTCATACGAGCAGTACTTC. Protein product: CASSLYISYEQYF.

The chain is built from TRBV19 and TRBJ2-1, with 8 nucleotides matching TRBD2. V was pared by 4 bases and J by 5 bases, with 7 bases of the junction left unmatched. Germline V gene lookup returns CDR1 LNHDA and CDR2 SQIVND (reference sequence). This CDR3 has 15 amino acids. The CDR3 DNA reads TGTGCCAGTAGTAAAGGGAGCGGGAGTAACAATGAGCAGTTCTTC. The encoded protein is CASSKGSGSNNEQFF.

This sequence joins TRBV2 and TRBJ2-3; D may be TRBD1 or TRBD2 (5 bases each). The CDR3 is 15 amino acids. Looked up from germline, CDR1 is SNHLY and CDR2 is FYNNEI. Trimming stripped 7 bases from V and 2 bases from J, with 16 bases between. The CDR3 here is CASIITGGVTDTQYF. In nucleotides, the CDR3 is TGTGCCAGCATCATTACAGGAGGTGTCACAGATACGCAGTATTTT. The whole variable domain, remainder taken from reference TRBV2 and TRBJ2-3, is EPEVTQTPSHQVTQMGQEVILRCVPISNHLYFYWYRQILGQKVEFLVSFYNNEISEKSEIFDDQFSVERPDGSNFTLKIRSTKLEDSAMYFCASIITGGVTDTQYFGPGTRLTVL.